Given below is one T cell receptor (beta chain) in context. This sample was taken from a study of cytomegalovirus exposure and HLA in healthy donors. The CDR3 loop spans 16 amino acids. These donors were members of the roughly 120-subject validation cohort, a group separate from the roughly 670-subject first cohort. Profiling relied on immunoSEQ multiplex PCR, and the TCRdb table lists in-frame clones only, not all of them. The sample has 150,000 or so clones, 86% seen once. The TCR comes from a human donor in good health. The gene calls are TRBV21-1 and TRBJ2-3; the DNA was not compared with TRBD2, the D call given in the table. TRBV21-1 is a pseudogene. Sequences were obtained from PBMCs. The CDR3 DNA follows: TGTGCCAGCAGCAAGTCCGGGACTGTTCAGGCAGATACGCAGTATTTT. Translated, it gives CASSKSGTVQADTQYF.